This T cell receptor beta chain was recorded in a study of T cell responses to AZD1222 COVID-19 vaccine. Whole-study results and caveats: Clonal diversity was possibly underestimated, and white British individuals and females predominated among donors.

This CDR3 is 12 amino acids long. V was pared by 7 bases and J by 7 bases, with 13 bases between. Germline V gene sequence: CDR1 MDHEN, CDR2 SYDVKM. Details on this clone: Its antigen is unknown.

TCRdb's copy holds only in-frame clones and misses some; the assay was immunoSEQ multiplex PCR. The sample lists about 74,000 clones; roughly 90% were seen once. The source was peripheral blood, collected 28 days after the second AZD1222 dose. The source is an adult who received the AZD1222 COVID-19 vaccine. The chain carries TRBV28 and TRBJ1-1; D ambiguous. The CDR3 region is CASTYGSGEAFF. The CDR3 DNA is TGTGCCAGCACCTATGGTAGTGGTGAAGCTTTCTTT.